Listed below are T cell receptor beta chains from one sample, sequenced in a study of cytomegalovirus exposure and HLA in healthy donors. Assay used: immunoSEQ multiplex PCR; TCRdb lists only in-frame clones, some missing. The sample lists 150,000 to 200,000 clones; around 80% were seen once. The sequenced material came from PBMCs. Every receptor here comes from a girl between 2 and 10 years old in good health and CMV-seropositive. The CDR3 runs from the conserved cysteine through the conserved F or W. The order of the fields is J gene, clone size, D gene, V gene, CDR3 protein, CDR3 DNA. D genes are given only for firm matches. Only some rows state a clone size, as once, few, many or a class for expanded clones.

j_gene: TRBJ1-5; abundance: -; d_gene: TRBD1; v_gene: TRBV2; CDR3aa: CASKTGLSNQPQHF; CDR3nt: TGTGCCAGCAAGACAGGGTTGAGCAATCAGCCCCAGCATTTT
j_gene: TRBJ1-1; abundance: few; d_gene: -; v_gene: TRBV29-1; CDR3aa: CSVRQDMNTEAFF; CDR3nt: TGCAGCGTTCGACAGGACATGAACACTGAAGCTTTCTTT
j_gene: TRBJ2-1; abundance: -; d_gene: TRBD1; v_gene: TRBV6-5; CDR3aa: CASSYSTGGPYNEQFF; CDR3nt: TGTGCCAGCAGTTACTCGACAGGGGGGCCCTACAATGAGCAGTTCTTC
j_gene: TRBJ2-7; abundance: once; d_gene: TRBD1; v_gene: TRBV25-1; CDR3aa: CASSRDRRYYEQYF; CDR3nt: TGTGCCAGCAGCCGGGACAGGCGATACTACGAGCAGTACTTC
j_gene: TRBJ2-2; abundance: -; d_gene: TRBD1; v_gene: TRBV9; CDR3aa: CASSVGGSGTGPSGELFF; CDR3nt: TGTGCCAGCAGCGTAGGAGGTTCAGGGACAGGACCTTCCGGGGAGCTGTTTTTT
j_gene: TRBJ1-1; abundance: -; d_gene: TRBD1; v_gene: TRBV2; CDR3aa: CASSADRGVSNTEAFF; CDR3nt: TGTGCCAGCAGCGCGGACAGGGGAGTATCGAACACTGAAGCTTTCTTT
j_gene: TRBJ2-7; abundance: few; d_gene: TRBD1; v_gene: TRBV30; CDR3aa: CAWSVLFRDRVYEQYF; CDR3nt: TGTGCCTGGAGTGTACTATTCCGGGACAGGGTATACGAGCAGTACTTC
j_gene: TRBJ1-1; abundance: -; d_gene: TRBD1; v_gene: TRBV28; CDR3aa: CASTFPTGQGHTEAFF; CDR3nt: TGTGCCAGCACTTTCCCGACGGGACAGGGGCACACTGAAGCTTTCTTT
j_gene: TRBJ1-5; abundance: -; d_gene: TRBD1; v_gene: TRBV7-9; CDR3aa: CASSLDRGSEPQHF; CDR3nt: TGTGCCAGCAGCTTAGACAGGGGGTCGGAGCCCCAGCATTTT
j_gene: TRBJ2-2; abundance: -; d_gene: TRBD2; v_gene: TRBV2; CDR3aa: CATNLAGTPGELFF; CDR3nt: TGTGCCACAAATCTAGCGGGGACCCCCGGGGAGCTGTTTTTT
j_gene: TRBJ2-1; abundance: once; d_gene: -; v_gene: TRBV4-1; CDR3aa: CASSQLGLAGNEQFF; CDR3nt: TGCGCCAGCAGCCAGCTAGGCCTAGCCGGCAATGAGCAGTTCTTC
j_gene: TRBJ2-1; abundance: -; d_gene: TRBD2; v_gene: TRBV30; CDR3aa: CAWSVRTSGFNEQFF; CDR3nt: TGTGCCTGGAGTGTGAGGACTAGCGGATTCAATGAGCAGTTCTTC